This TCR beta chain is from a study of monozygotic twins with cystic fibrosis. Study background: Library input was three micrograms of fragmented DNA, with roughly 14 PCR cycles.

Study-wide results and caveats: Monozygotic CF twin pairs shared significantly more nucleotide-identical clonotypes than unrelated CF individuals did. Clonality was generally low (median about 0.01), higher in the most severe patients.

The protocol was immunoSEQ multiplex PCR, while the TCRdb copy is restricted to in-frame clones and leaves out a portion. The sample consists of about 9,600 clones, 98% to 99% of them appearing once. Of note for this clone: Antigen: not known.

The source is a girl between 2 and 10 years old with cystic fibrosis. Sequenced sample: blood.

The CDR3 sequence: CASSPIILWGGSSYNEQFF. The CDR3 DNA reads as TGTGCCAGCAGCCCCATCATATTGTGGGGGGGGAGCTCCTACAATGAGCAGTTCTTC. The rearrangement uses TRBV7-2 and TRBJ2-1; 7 bases are shared with TRBD2. The CDR3 loop spans 19 amino acids. The V gene's germline CDR1 is SGHTA and CDR2 FQGNSA. After removal of 5 bases from V and 0 bases from J, the junction contained 16 bases not matched to a gene.